The T cell receptor (beta chain) described here comes from a study of CD4 T cells in relation to SARS-CoV-2 and coronaviruses. Study-wide points: Pre-pandemic and post-infection samples never came from the same donor.

In germline, CDR1 is WNHNN, CDR2 SYGVQD (reference sequence). V lost 7 bases and J lost 5; bases outside the gene matches: 5. The CDR3 has 15 amino acids. CD4+ T cells from unexposed donors were obtained before the COVID-19 pandemic (2011-2018). CD4+ T cells were isolated from the cells after 10 days of culture. On days 3 and 7, cultures got half fresh IL-2 medium. TCRdb's copy holds only in-frame clones and misses some; the assay was immunoSEQ multiplex PCR. The table records some 23,000 clones, around 80% of them present only once. To note about this clone: Its antigen is unidentified.

The source of this sequence is a human donor in good health. Specimen: CD4+ T cells from PBMCs, cultured in vitro. The V gene is TRBV10-1, the J gene TRBJ2-3; TRBD2 matches at 14 bases. The CDR3 DNA sequence: TGCGCCAGCACACCTGGACTAGCGGGGGGAGATACGCAGTATTTT. Translation: CASTPGLAGGDTQYF.